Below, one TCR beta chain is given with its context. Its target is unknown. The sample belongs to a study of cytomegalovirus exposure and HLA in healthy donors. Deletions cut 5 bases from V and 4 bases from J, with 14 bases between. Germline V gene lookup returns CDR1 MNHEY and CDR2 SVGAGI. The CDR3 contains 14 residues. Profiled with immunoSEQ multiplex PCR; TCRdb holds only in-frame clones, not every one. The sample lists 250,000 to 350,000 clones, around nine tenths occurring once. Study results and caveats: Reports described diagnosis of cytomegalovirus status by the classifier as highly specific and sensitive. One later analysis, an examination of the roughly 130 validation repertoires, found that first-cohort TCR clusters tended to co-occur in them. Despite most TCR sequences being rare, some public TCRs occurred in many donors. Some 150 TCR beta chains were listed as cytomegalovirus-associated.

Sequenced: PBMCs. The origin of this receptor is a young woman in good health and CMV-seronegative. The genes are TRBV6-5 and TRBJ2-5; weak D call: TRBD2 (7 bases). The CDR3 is CASSLGGVVETQYF. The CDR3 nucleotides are TGTGCCAGCAGTCTAGGGGGGGTCGTAGAGACCCAGTACTTC.